Each of the 22 T cell receptor beta chains below was sequenced from the same sample in a study of blood T cell repertoires in COVID-19. Clones were read by immunoSEQ multiplex PCR, and TCRdb kept only the in-frame ones, dropping some. The data contain fewer than 400,000 clones, over 75% of them singletons. The sequencing sample was made of PBMCs or T cells enriched from blood (not recorded which). The receptors come from a man between 25 and 39 years old who had recovered from COVID-19.

The J gene is TRBJ1-1, the V gene TRBV5-1; no reliable D call. The germline CDR1 and CDR2 sequences are SGHRS and YFSETQ. Deletions cut 0 bases from V and 0 bases from J, with 6 bases between. The length of the CDR3 is 14 residues. CDR3 amino acids: CASSLVPVNTEAFF. The CDR3, as DNA: TGCGCCAGCAGCTTGGTCCCTGTGAACACTGAAGCTTTCTTT.

V usage is TRBV6-1 and J usage is TRBJ2-7; 12 bases match TRBD2. Germline trimming cut 3 bases from V and 3 bases from J; bases unmatched to any gene: 9. CDR1 is MNHNS and CDR2 is SASEGT in the germline V gene. The length of the CDR3 is 17 residues. The CDR3 is CASSEGTSGSYFYEQYF. The DNA of the CDR3 is TGTGCCAGCAGTGAGGGGACTAGCGGGTCTTACTTCTACGAGCAGTACTTC.

The gene calls are TRBV6-5 and TRBJ1-1, with D unclear. Deletions cut 8 bases from V and 5 bases from J, with 15 bases between. Germline V gives CDR1 MNHEY, CDR2 SVGAGI. The CDR3 length is 13 residues. The CDR3 region has the DNA TGTGCCAGCCGAGATCTGCTATGGACTGAAGCTTTCTTT. Its protein product is CASRDLLWTEAFF.

The chain has TRBV6-5 and TRBJ1-5; D gene ambiguous. Trimming removed 6 bases at V and 1 base at J, with 13 bases between. CDR3 size: 15 residues. Germline V gene data show CDR1 as MNHEY and CDR2 as SVGAGI. This chain's CDR3 is CASRPALGSNQPQHF. The CDR3 DNA sequence: TGTGCCAGCAGACCAGCACTGGGCAGCAATCAGCCCCAGCATTTT.

This clone was observed a single time. The V call is TRBV28, the J call TRBJ1-2; no clear D gene. The CDR3 covers 12 residues. Trimming took 3 bases from V and 3 from J, leaving 5 bases between them. Germline CDR1 is MDHEN and CDR2 is SYDVKM. CDR3 in DNA: TGTGCCAGCAGTTTCGCAGACTATGGCTACACCTTC. Its protein is CASSFADYGYTF.

This sequence joins TRBV19 and TRBJ2-1, with 12 bases identical to TRBD2. This CDR3 is 15 amino acids long. Per the germline V gene, CDR1 is LNHDA and CDR2 is SQIVND (reference sequence). With V trimmed by 6 bases and J by 4 bases, 4 bases remained unmatched. The CDR3 is CASRRTSGGYNEQFF. The CDR3 nucleotides read TGTGCCAGTAGGCGAACTAGCGGGGGGTACAATGAGCAGTTCTTC.

For the CDR3, the DNA is TGCGCCAGCAGTACGACGGGAGGGCGGAGATACAATGAGCAGTTCTTC. Encoded protein: CASSTTGGRRYNEQFF. V gene TRBV5-1 combines with J gene TRBJ2-1; 8 bases line up with TRBD2. This CDR3 comprises 16 residues. The V and J ends lost 5 bases and 4 bases, in that order; junction bases with no gene match: 11. Germline V gene lookup returns CDR1 SGHRS and CDR2 YFSETQ.

This chain joins TRBV4-1 and TRBJ1-2, with D perhaps matching TRBD1 (6 bases). The V gene lost 2 bases and the J gene lost 4 bases, with 14 bases spanning the gap. CDR3 length equals 15 residues. The germline V gene has CDR1 MGHRA and CDR2 YSYEKL. The CDR3 DNA follows: TGCGCCAGCAGCCAACCACAGGGTTCCGTCTATGGCTACACCTTC. This codes for CASSQPQGSVYGYTF.

This clone was seen just once. This rearrangement joins TRBV3-1 (or the pseudogene TRBV3-2) to TRBJ2-5, with 14 nucleotides matching TRBD2. Germline CDR1 LGHDT, CDR2 YNNKEL (reference sequence). V gave up 1 base and J gave up 3 bases; unmatched junction bases: 10. The CDR3 loop spans 19 amino acids. This CDR3 is CASSQVTTGTSGSKETQYF. CDR3 bases: TGTGCCAGCAGCCAAGTCACAACCGGGACTAGCGGGAGTAAAGAGACCCAGTACTTC.

The chain is built from TRBV7-2 and TRBJ2-6; possible D gene TRBD1, 6 bases. This CDR3 contains 18 residues. Germline V CDR1 and CDR2: SGHTA, FQGNSA. Trimming took 4 bases from V and 0 from J, leaving 16 bases between them. The CDR3 is CASSSRTARSSGANVLTF. The CDR3 DNA sequence: TGTGCCAGCAGCTCGCGGACAGCAAGAAGCTCTGGGGCCAACGTCCTGACTTTC.

The gene calls are TRBV24-1 and TRBJ1-2, with 7 bases matching TRBD1. Looked up from germline, CDR1 is KGHDR and CDR2 is SFDVKD. CDR3 length: 15 residues. V dropped 3 bases and J dropped 2; count of bases not matched to a gene: 5. The CDR3: CATSDPTGPNYGYTF. The CDR3 DNA sequence: TGTGCCACCAGTGATCCGACAGGGCCGAACTATGGCTACACCTTC.

The V call is TRBV11-2, the J call TRBJ2-7; 10 positions match TRBD2. V shed 4 bases, J shed 6 bases, and the junction held 9 bases outside the gene matches. The CDR3 has 15 residues. In germline, CDR1 is SGHAT, CDR2 FQNNGV. The CDR3 protein is CASSSLRSGGAEQYF. In DNA, the CDR3 is TGTGCCAGCAGCTCCCTCAGGAGCGGGGGGGCCGAGCAGTACTTC.

The chain recombines TRBV11-2 with TRBJ2-1, with D tentatively TRBD2 (6 bases). CDR1 is SGHAT, CDR2 FQNNGV, per germline. The length of the CDR3 is 15 residues. V lost 2 bases and J 1 base, leaving 9 bases between the germline ends. The CDR3 here is CASSLRRGSYNEQFF. For the CDR3, the DNA is TGTGCCAGCAGCTTAAGGCGGGGTTCCTACAATGAGCAGTTCTTC.

CDR3 coding DNA: TGTGCTACCTCTAATTCGAACGACAATGAGCAGTTCTTC. Translated: CATSNSNDNEQFF. This chain uses TRBV12-5 with TRBJ2-1, with D hard to call. CDR1 is LGHNT and CDR2 is FRNRAP in the germline V gene. The CDR3 is made up of 13 amino acids. V gave up 10 bases and J gave up 5 bases, with 15 bases separating them.

This clone came up once. The chain couples TRBV2 to TRBJ1-2; D gene unclear. There are 15 residues in the CDR3. V lost 5 bases and J 0 bases, leaving 13 bases between the germline ends. In germline, CDR1 is SNHLY, CDR2 FYNNEI. The CDR3 sequence: CASSSTQLSNYGYTF. The CDR3 DNA follows: TGTGCCAGCAGTTCGACACAGCTCTCTAACTATGGCTACACCTTC.

The J gene is TRBJ2-2, the V gene TRBV18, with 8 positions matching TRBD1. CDR3 length: 15 residues. The V gene end was trimmed by 6 bases and the J gene end by 5 bases; junction bases not matched to a gene: 8. In germline, CDR1 is KGHSH, CDR2 LQKENI. CDR3: CASSVQGALTGELFF. The CDR3 coding sequence is TGTGCCAGCTCGGTCCAGGGGGCGCTAACCGGGGAGCTGTTTTTT. Looking up the rest from reference TRBV18 and TRBJ2-2 gives the full variable domain: NAGVMQNPRHLVRRRGQEARLRCSPMKGHSHVYWYRQLPEEGLKFMVYLQKENIIDESGMPKERFSAEFPKEGPSILRIQQVVRGDSAAYFCASSVQGALTGELFFGEGSRLTVL.

The rearrangement joins TRBV6-5 to TRBJ2-7; 9 nucleotides line up with TRBD2. The CDR3 runs 14 residues. After removal of 6 bases from V and 5 bases from J, the junction contained 8 bases not matched to a gene. Per germline, CDR1 MNHEY and CDR2 SVGAGI. The CDR3 region is CASRKVAGADEQYF. DNA for the CDR3: TGTGCCAGCAGGAAAGTAGCGGGAGCAGACGAGCAGTACTTC.

CDR3 sequence: CATSRDGGGTGRYTVQYF. The CDR3 nucleotides are TGTGCCACCAGCAGAGATGGAGGCGGGACAGGAAGATATACGGTGCAGTACTTC. This chain uses TRBV15 with TRBJ2-7, with 8 bases lining up with TRBD1. The CDR3 has 18 residues. The germline V gene has CDR1 LNHNV and CDR2 YYDKDF (reference sequence). The V and J ends lost 0 bases and 9 bases, in that order; junction bases with no gene match: 19.

The table lists this clone with a count of one. This sequence joins TRBV5-4 and TRBJ1-2; weak D call: TRBD1 (6 bases). The CDR3 spans 16 residues. Germline V gene lookup returns CDR1 SGHNT and CDR2 YYREEE (reference sequence). V was shortened by 4 bases and J by 3 bases, with 19 bases between the two germline ends. CDR3 loop: CASSPVGGASDYGYTF. The CDR3 nucleotides are TGTGCCAGCAGCCCCGTCGGGGGGGCGTCTGACTATGGCTACACCTTC.

The gene calls are TRBV7-2 and TRBJ1-5; 7 bases line up with TRBD1. V lost 2 bases and J lost 1; bases outside the gene matches: 5. The CDR3 runs 16 residues. Germline V lookup: CDR1 SGHTA, CDR2 FQGNSA. The CDR3 region is CASSLTGVGSNQPQHF. For the CDR3, the DNA is TGTGCCAGCAGCTTAACAGGGGTCGGGAGCAATCAGCCCCAGCATTTT.

The chain recombines TRBV6-5 with TRBJ1-1; D perhaps matches TRBD1 (5 bases). V lost 8 bases, J lost 1 base, and 8 bases lay in between. CDR3 length: 12 amino acids. Germline V gene data show CDR1 as MNHEY and CDR2 as SVGAGI. CDR3 amino acids: CASQGWNTEAFF. CDR3 DNA sequence: TGTGCCAGCCAGGGTTGGAACACTGAAGCTTTCTTT.

V and J are TRBV7-9 and TRBJ1-1; no clear D. The CDR3 has 13 amino acids. Trimming took off 6 bases at V and 2 bases at J, with 10 bases between the two ends. Per the germline V gene, CDR1 is SEHNR and CDR2 is FQNEAQ (reference sequence). The CDR3 nucleotides are TGTGCCAGCAGTCTGACGGGAAACACTGAAGCTTTCTTT. Protein: CASSLTGNTEAFF. The full variable domain, its missing parts supplied by reference TRBV7-9 and TRBJ1-1, is DTGVSQNPRHKITKRGQNVTFRCDPISEHNRLYWYRQTLGQGPEFLTYFQNEAQLEKSRLLSDRFSAERPKGSFSTLEIQRTEQGDSAMYLCASSLTGNTEAFFGQGTRLTVV.